This T cell receptor beta chain is drawn from a study of cytomegalovirus exposure and HLA in healthy donors. Background on the study: The 90 to 150 validation repertoires, a later analysis reported, used the same platform as the 650 to 800 repertoires from the first cohort.

V was cut by 0 bases and J by 4 bases, with 7 bases left in between. Germline lookup yields CDR1 SGDLS and CDR2 YYNGEE. The CDR3 contains 13 residues. In regard to this clone: The same CDR3 also results from other DNA sequences found in this sample.

Data came from immunoSEQ multiplex PCR; TCRdb stores just in-frame clones and leaves some out. This table holds some 150,000 clones, about 89% found once. The rearrangement joins TRBV9 to TRBJ1-1; D remains ambiguous. Sequences were obtained from PBMCs. This TCR derives from a man aged 18-30 years in good health and CMV-seronegative. The CDR3 nucleotides are TGTGCCAGCAGCGTAGGCGGGCGCACTGAAGCTTTCTTT. Its translation: CASSVGGRTEAFF.